This is a list of T cell receptor beta chains from one sample in a study of cytomegalovirus exposure and HLA in healthy donors. Profiling relied on immunoSEQ multiplex PCR, and the TCRdb table lists in-frame clones only, not all of them. Among 85,000 to 100,000 clones listed, around 60% were seen once. Sequencing was done on a sample of PBMCs. These receptors all stem from a human donor in good health. CDR3s include the opening cysteine and the closing phenylalanine or tryptophan. Fields, in order: clone size, D gene, J gene, V gene, CDR3 length, CDR3 DNA, CDR3 protein. A D gene is named only where the DNA matches it firmly. Size values are once, few and many counts, or a class for expanded clones, and some rows have none.

clone size: NA; D gene: NA; J gene: TRBJ1-2; V gene: TRBV7-6; CDR3 length: 17; CDR3 DNA: TGTGCCAGCAGCCCGAGGACTAATCCGGAACTAAACTATGGCTACACCTTC; CDR3 protein: CASSPRTNPELNYGYTF
clone size: NA; D gene: NA; J gene: TRBJ1-2; V gene: TRBV7-9; CDR3 length: 15; CDR3 DNA: TGTGCCAGCAGCTTAGCGGGGTCAGAGGGCTATGGCTACACCTTC; CDR3 protein: CASSLAGSEGYGYTF
clone size: NA; D gene: NA; J gene: TRBJ2-2; V gene: TRBV9; CDR3 length: 14; CDR3 DNA: TGTGCCAGCAGCGTACATAGGAACACCGGGGAGCTGTTTTTT; CDR3 protein: CASSVHRNTGELFF
clone size: few; D gene: NA; J gene: TRBJ2-7; V gene: TRBV7-9; CDR3 length: 15; CDR3 DNA: TGTGCCAGCAGCTTATTAGGTGGGCTTGACTACGAGCAGTACTTC; CDR3 protein: CASSLLGGLDYEQYF
clone size: NA; D gene: TRBD1; J gene: TRBJ2-7; V gene: TRBV7-9; CDR3 length: 14; CDR3 DNA: TGTGCCAGCAGCTGGGGACAGGAGACCTACGAGCAGTACTTC; CDR3 protein: CASSWGQETYEQYF
clone size: NA; D gene: TRBD2; J gene: TRBJ2-5; V gene: TRBV7-3; CDR3 length: 16; CDR3 DNA: TGTGCCAGCAGCTCGCGGGGGGGGGCCCCCCAAGAGACCCAGTACTTC; CDR3 protein: CASSSRGGAPQETQYF
clone size: NA; D gene: TRBD2; J gene: TRBJ2-3; V gene: TRBV29-1; CDR3 length: 14; CDR3 DNA: TGCAGCGCAGTAGCGACTAGCGGGGGAAGGACGCAGTATTTT; CDR3 protein: CSAVATSGGRTQYF
clone size: NA; D gene: NA; J gene: TRBJ1-2; V gene: TRBV5-1; CDR3 length: 13; CDR3 DNA: TGCGCCAGCAGCTTGTCACAGGACTATGGCTACACCTTC; CDR3 protein: CASSLSQDYGYTF
clone size: NA; D gene: TRBD1; J gene: TRBJ1-1; V gene: TRBV9; CDR3 length: 14; CDR3 DNA: TGTGCCAGCAGCGTAGGTCCAGGGGGCATTGAAGCTTTCTTT; CDR3 protein: CASSVGPGGIEAFF
clone size: few; D gene: TRBD2; J gene: TRBJ2-3; V gene: TRBV5-1; CDR3 length: 16; CDR3 DNA: TGCGCCAGCAGCGCCGGACTAGCGGGGGACTTAGATACGCAGTATTTT; CDR3 protein: CASSAGLAGDLDTQYF
clone size: NA; D gene: NA; J gene: TRBJ1-2; V gene: TRBV19; CDR3 length: 15; CDR3 DNA: TGTGCCAGTAGTATATATACGGCAGGGCTTGAAGGCTACACCTTC; CDR3 protein: CASSIYTAGLEGYTF
clone size: NA; D gene: TRBD2; J gene: TRBJ2-1; V gene: TRBV5-4; CDR3 length: 17; CDR3 DNA: TGTGCCAGCAGCCTCGGAAGACTAGCGGGGGGATACAATGAGCAGTTCTTC; CDR3 protein: CASSLGRLAGGYNEQFF
clone size: NA; D gene: NA; J gene: TRBJ1-1; V gene: TRBV2; CDR3 length: 12; CDR3 DNA: TGTGCCAGCAGTTTACAGGCCACTGAAGCTTTCTTT; CDR3 protein: CASSLQATEAFF
clone size: NA; D gene: TRBD1; J gene: TRBJ2-7; V gene: TRBV7-2; CDR3 length: 14; CDR3 DNA: TGTGCCAGCAGCTTTGACAGGGGGGCCTACGAGCAGTACTTC; CDR3 protein: CASSFDRGAYEQYF
clone size: once; D gene: TRBD2; J gene: TRBJ2-3; V gene: TRBV4-1; CDR3 length: 18; CDR3 DNA: TGCGCCAGCAGCCAAGAACTAGCGGGTTTCACTAGCACAGATACGCAGTATTTT; CDR3 protein: CASSQELAGFTSTDTQYF
clone size: NA; D gene: NA; J gene: TRBJ2-2; V gene: TRBV6-4; CDR3 length: 14; CDR3 DNA: TGTGCCAGCAGTGGACAATTCAACACCGGGGAGCTGTTTTTT; CDR3 protein: CASSGQFNTGELFF
clone size: NA; D gene: NA; J gene: TRBJ1-4; V gene: TRBV7-3; CDR3 length: 13; CDR3 DNA: TGTGCCAGCGGCGAGGGAGGAAATGAAAAACTGTTTTTT; CDR3 protein: CASGEGGNEKLFF
clone size: NA; D gene: NA; J gene: TRBJ2-7; V gene: TRBV2; CDR3 length: 13; CDR3 DNA: TGTGCCAGCAGTTTCCCGGGATTGTACGAGCAGTACTTC; CDR3 protein: CASSFPGLYEQYF
clone size: NA; D gene: NA; J gene: TRBJ1-2; V gene: TRBV9; CDR3 length: 19; CDR3 DNA: TGTGCCAGCAGCGTAGGCCGAACCGGGAAGCCGCTCCCTAACTATGGCTACACCTTC; CDR3 protein: CASSVGRTGKPLPNYGYTF
clone size: NA; D gene: NA; J gene: TRBJ1-1; V gene: TRBV19; CDR3 length: 14; CDR3 DNA: TGTGCCAGTAGTATAGGGACACGGAACACTGAAGCTTTCTTT; CDR3 protein: CASSIGTRNTEAFF
clone size: NA; D gene: NA; J gene: TRBJ2-7; V gene: TRBV7-9; CDR3 length: 15; CDR3 DNA: TGTGCCAGCAGCCCCCGGGGATCCCAAGCCTACGAGCAGTACTTC; CDR3 protein: CASSPRGSQAYEQYF
clone size: NA; D gene: TRBD1; J gene: TRBJ2-2; V gene: TRBV5-4; CDR3 length: 15; CDR3 DNA: TGTGCCAGCAGCCCTACGACAGGGGGGACCGGGGAGCTGTTTTTT; CDR3 protein: CASSPTTGGTGELFF
clone size: NA; D gene: NA; J gene: TRBJ2-1; V gene: TRBV7-3; CDR3 length: 16; CDR3 DNA: TGTGCCAGCAGCCCCGCACTAGCCCGGTCCTACAATGAGCAGTTCTTC; CDR3 protein: CASSPALARSYNEQFF
clone size: NA; D gene: NA; J gene: TRBJ1-1; V gene: TRBV7-2; CDR3 length: 15; CDR3 DNA: TGTGCCAGCAGCCTAGATTGGACAGTTAACACTGAAGCTTTCTTT; CDR3 protein: CASSLDWTVNTEAFF
clone size: NA; D gene: NA; J gene: TRBJ2-7; V gene: TRBV23-1; CDR3 length: 15; CDR3 DNA: TGCGCCAGCAGCCGACTACTCAGGGGACGGTACGAGCAGTACTTC; CDR3 protein: CASSRLLRGRYEQYF
clone size: few; D gene: NA; J gene: TRBJ1-6; V gene: TRBV6-5; CDR3 length: 13; CDR3 DNA: TGTGCCAGCAGTTATTTGCAGGGTACACCCCTCCACTTT; CDR3 protein: CASSYLQGTPLHF
clone size: NA; D gene: TRBD1; J gene: TRBJ2-7; V gene: TRBV9; CDR3 length: 16; CDR3 DNA: TGTGCCAGCAGCGTGGCCGACAGGGCGGTCGGGGTCGAGCAGTACTTC; CDR3 protein: CASSVADRAVGVEQYF
clone size: NA; D gene: NA; J gene: TRBJ2-1; V gene: TRBV6-5; CDR3 length: 15; CDR3 DNA: TGTGCCAGCAGTTCACAGGCGAGCTCCTACAATGAGCAGTTCTTC; CDR3 protein: CASSSQASSYNEQFF
clone size: few; D gene: NA; J gene: TRBJ2-3; V gene: TRBV15; CDR3 length: 15; CDR3 DNA: TGTGCCACCAGCAGAGATCGTGCGAGCACAGATACGCAGTATTTT; CDR3 protein: CATSRDRASTDTQYF
clone size: once; D gene: NA; J gene: TRBJ2-1; V gene: TRBV5-4; CDR3 length: 16; CDR3 DNA: TGTGCCAGCAGCTCCTACAGGGCGAACAAGGACAATGAGCAGTTCTTC; CDR3 protein: CASSSYRANKDNEQFF
clone size: NA; D gene: NA; J gene: TRBJ2-7; V gene: TRBV5-1; CDR3 length: 14; CDR3 DNA: TGCGCCAGCAGCTTGTCCAGGGCCGCTTACGAGCAGTACTTC; CDR3 protein: CASSLSRAAYEQYF
clone size: NA; D gene: NA; J gene: TRBJ2-7; V gene: TRBV2; CDR3 length: 12; CDR3 DNA: TGTGCCAGCAGCCTCCCCCGCTACGAGCAGTACTTC; CDR3 protein: CASSLPRYEQYF
clone size: NA; D gene: NA; J gene: TRBJ1-5; V gene: TRBV6-1; CDR3 length: 15; CDR3 DNA: TGTGCCAGCAGTGGAGCAGCTTATAGCAATCAGCCCCAGCATTTT; CDR3 protein: CASSGAAYSNQPQHF
clone size: NA; D gene: TRBD2; J gene: TRBJ2-1; V gene: TRBV13; CDR3 length: 17; CDR3 DNA: TGTGCCAGCAGCCCCCCGGGACTAGCGGGGGGGCAAGGGGAGCAGTTCTTC; CDR3 protein: CASSPPGLAGGQGEQFF
clone size: few; D gene: NA; J gene: TRBJ1-1; V gene: TRBV5-1; CDR3 length: 14; CDR3 DNA: TGCGCCAGCAGCTTGAATGGGGGGGGCACTGAAGCTTTCTTT; CDR3 protein: CASSLNGGGTEAFF
clone size: NA; D gene: NA; J gene: TRBJ1-6; V gene: TRBV4-2; CDR3 length: 14; CDR3 DNA: TGTGCCAGCTCCATCAGGGGTGCGGATTCACCCCTCCACTTT; CDR3 protein: CASSIRGADSPLHF
clone size: NA; D gene: NA; J gene: TRBJ1-1; V gene: TRBV2; CDR3 length: 14; CDR3 DNA: TGTGCCAGCAGCCTCCAGGGCTATAACACTGAAGCTTTCTTT; CDR3 protein: CASSLQGYNTEAFF
clone size: NA; D gene: TRBD2; J gene: TRBJ2-3; V gene: TRBV7-3; CDR3 length: 15; CDR3 DNA: TGTGCCAGCAGCGTGACTAGCGGGGTGGCAGATACGCAGTATTTT; CDR3 protein: CASSVTSGVADTQYF
clone size: NA; D gene: NA; J gene: TRBJ1-5; V gene: TRBV6-6; CDR3 length: 16; CDR3 DNA: TGTGCCAGCAGTTACGAGGATATTTCCTTCGGCCAGCCCCAGCATTTT; CDR3 protein: CASSYEDISFGQPQHF
clone size: NA; D gene: NA; J gene: TRBJ2-7; V gene: TRBV7-2; CDR3 length: 13; CDR3 DNA: TGTGCCAGCAGCTCCCAAGGGGCGCGCGAGCAGTACTTC; CDR3 protein: CASSSQGAREQYF
clone size: NA; D gene: NA; J gene: TRBJ1-1; V gene: TRBV9; CDR3 length: 16; CDR3 DNA: TGTGCCAGCAGCGTAGGCCCGATCGCTATGAACACTGAAGCTTTCTTT; CDR3 protein: CASSVGPIAMNTEAFF